This passage covers 29 T cell receptor beta chains from one sample sequenced in a study of response to subunit inactivated influenza vaccine. TCRdb recomputed calls from the RT-PCR reads with MiXCR, one row per CDR3 protein. The repertoire holds around 480,000 distinct CDR3 sequences, approximately 9.9% seen once, with approximately 12% in the top ten. The sample was PBMCs from blood, taken 45 days after vaccination. The source of these receptors is a man aged 50 or older who received an inactivated influenza vaccine.

Notes on this clonotype: It may be a read error: a sequence one base away is much more abundant. The chain is built from TRBV6-2 or TRBV6-3 and TRBJ2-1; 7 positions agree with TRBD2. Unmatched junction bases numbered 13, after V lost 0 bases and J lost 8 bases. Germline lookup yields CDR1 MNHEY and CDR2 SVGEGT. This CDR3 contains 17 residues. Here the CDR3 DNA reads TGTGCCAGCAGTTACTCGAGTTTGGGGGAGGGAAGGCATGAGCAGTTCTTC. Translating it yields CASSYSSLGEGRHEQFF.

To note about this clonotype: A much larger clone sits a single nucleotide away, making a read error possible. V gene TRBV5-1 combines with J gene TRBJ2-7, with D maybe TRBD2 (5 bases). In germline, CDR1 is SGHRS, CDR2 YFSETQ. The CDR3 totals 14 residues. The CDR3 DNA reads as TGCGTCAGCAGGAGGACCGCCGCCTCCTACGAGCAGTACTTC. Translated: CVSRRTAASYEQYF.

V and J are TRBV2 and TRBJ1-2, with D perhaps TRBD1 (5 bases). This CDR3 comprises 17 residues. The V end lost 7 bases, the J end lost 4 bases, and 25 bases lay between the germline ends. CDR1 is SNHLY and CDR2 is FYNNEI in the germline V gene. CDR3 protein: CASTLLGGGGWSYGYTF. The CDR3 DNA follows: TGTGCCAGCACCCTCCTCGGGGGTGGGGGATGGAGCTATGGCTACACCTTC.

The chain uses TRBV12-3 or TRBV12-4 and TRBJ1-2; unclear D gene. The CDR3 is 15 residues long. Deletions cut 5 bases from V and 0 bases from J, with 13 bases between. For the CDR3, the DNA is TGTGCCAGCAGTGAGATAGTTGGACCTAACTATGGCTACACCTTC. This codes for CASSEIVGPNYGYTF.

This clonotype has just one count. V gene TRBV7-9 combines with J gene TRBJ2-6; D is perhaps TRBD1 (5 bases). The V end lost 6 bases, the J end lost 1 base, and 10 bases lay between the germline ends. Germline loops: CDR1 SEHNR, CDR2 FQNEAQ (reference sequence). The CDR3 runs 15 residues. CDR3 sequence: CASSFTGSGANVLTF. DNA for the CDR3: TGTGCCAGCAGTTTTACAGGATCTGGGGCCAACGTCCTGACTTTC.

This clonotype was counted ten times or more. The J gene is TRBJ2-7, the V gene TRBV12-3 or TRBV12-4, with TRBD2 matching over 7 bases. The V gene end was trimmed by 2 bases and the J gene end by 6 bases; junction bases not matched to a gene: 1. This CDR3 region has 12 residues. The chain's CDR3 is CASSLTSVEQYF. The CDR3, as DNA: TGTGCCAGCAGTTTAACTAGCGTCGAGCAGTACTTC.

This clonotype turned up a few times. The chain combines TRBV7-9 with TRBJ2-5, with 10 bases lining up with TRBD1. The CDR3 loop spans 14 amino acids. Germline assignment: CDR1 SEHNR and CDR2 FQNEAQ (reference sequence). V shed 8 bases, J shed 4 bases, and the junction held 7 bases outside the gene matches. In nucleotides, the CDR3 is TGTGCCAGCGGAGGACAGGGGGACGGAGAGACCCAGTACTTC. It is translated as CASGGQGDGETQYF.

The sample holds a few counts of this clonotype. The CDR3 DNA sequence: TGTGCCAGCAGTCAGGCGATAACCGACACCGGGGAGCTGTTTTTT. It encodes CASSQAITDTGELFF. J is TRBJ2-2 and V is TRBV5-5; D gene uncertain. V gave up 5 bases and J gave up 3 bases, with 14 bases separating them. This CDR3 is 15 amino acids long. The V gene's germline CDR1 is SGHKS and CDR2 YYEKEE (reference sequence).

The rearrangement links TRBV6-1 to TRBJ1-6; 12 bases agree with TRBD1. The CDR3 runs 16 residues. Germline CDR1 MNHNS, CDR2 SASEGT. V was pared by 6 bases and J by 6 bases, with 6 bases of the junction left unmatched. The CDR3 spells CASRNRDRGLNSPLHF. DNA for the CDR3: TGTGCCAGCAGAAACCGGGACAGGGGGCTTAATTCACCCCTCCACTTT.

CDR3 sequence reads: CASSLDDRTGTYEQYF. The CDR3 coding sequence is TGTGCCAGCAGTTTAGATGATCGGACAGGGACCTACGAGCAGTACTTC. The chain employs TRBV28 and TRBJ2-7; 8 nucleotides agree with TRBD1. The CDR3 has 16 amino acids. Germline CDR1 and CDR2: MDHEN and SYDVKM. J gave up 2 bases and V 2 bases, and 8 bases lay outside the gene matches.

This clonotype was recorded many times. The chain uses TRBV9 and TRBJ2-7, with 7 bases that match TRBD1. J gave up 7 bases and V 0 bases, and 4 bases lay outside the gene matches. CDR1 SGDLS and CDR2 YYNGEE come from the germline V gene. This CDR3 comprises 13 residues. DNA for the CDR3: TGTGCCAGCAGCGTAGCCACAGGGGAGGAGCAGTACTTC. Translating it yields CASSVATGEEQYF.

The chain joins TRBV11-2 to TRBJ1-1, with D possibly matching TRBD1 (5 bases). V was pared by 3 bases and J by 7 bases, with 9 bases between. CDR3 size: 12 residues. CDR1 and CDR2 (germline): SGHAT, FQNNGV. CDR3 nucleotides: TGTGCCAGCAGCTTTGATGGGGGTGAAGCTTTCTTT. It encodes CASSFDGGEAFF.

This clonotype was counted many times. V is TRBV4-3 and J is TRBJ1-1; D is ambiguous. The CDR3 is 14 amino acids. Germline V lookup: CDR1 LGHNA, CDR2 YSLEER. V lost 0 bases and J 0 bases, leaving 5 bases between the germline ends. This CDR3 reads CASSQDPVNTEAFF. DNA of the CDR3: TGCGCCAGCAGCCAAGATCCCGTGAACACTGAAGCTTTCTTT.

The gene calls are TRBV4-1 and TRBJ1-2, with 7 positions matching TRBD1. Germline CDR1 MGHRA, CDR2 YSYEKL. V lost 4 bases, J lost 4 bases, and 9 bases stayed unmatched. The CDR3 consists of 15 residues. The CDR3 DNA follows: TGCGCCAGCAGCCCGCGGGACAGTCCTTCCTATGGCTACACCTTC. Translation gives CASSPRDSPSYGYTF.

The CDR3 coding sequence is TGTGCCAGCAGTGCCAGAGGGGGGGAGTTCTTC. Encoded protein: CASSARGGEFF. The chain joins TRBV12-3 or TRBV12-4 to TRBJ2-1, with a possible D match to TRBD2 (7 bases). This CDR3 region has 11 residues. V lost 5 bases and J lost 14, with 13 bases in between.

This clonotype came up a few times. The chain is built from TRBV28 and TRBJ2-7, with D possibly being TRBD2 (6 bases). The CDR3 totals 14 residues. Germline V gene data show CDR1 as MDHEN and CDR2 as SYDVKM. V shed 6 bases and J shed 2 bases, with 14 bases lying between them. CDR3 DNA: TGTGCCAGCAGGTTGGCGGGAACGGCCTACGAGCAGTACTTC. Encoded protein: CASRLAGTAYEQYF.

This clonotype showed up just a few times. The chain recombines TRBV7-2 with TRBJ2-5, with 12 bases identical to TRBD1. The CDR3 runs 14 residues. Trimming at V came to 8 bases and at J to 5 bases, leaving 6 bases not matched to a gene. Germline V CDR1 and CDR2: SGHTA, FQGNSA. As DNA, the CDR3 is TGTGCCAGCGGTCCGGGACAGGGGGCCGAGACCCAGTACTTC. This sequence encodes CASGPGQGAETQYF.

This clonotype was seen at least ten times. The chain combines TRBV9 with TRBJ2-5; D is uncertain. V lost 4 bases to trimming and J lost 0 bases, with 7 bases between them. Germline CDR1 SGDLS, CDR2 YYNGEE. The CDR3 is made up of 13 amino acids. CDR3 DNA: TGTGCCAGCAGCCCTCTGTACCAAGAGACCCAGTACTTC. Its translation is CASSPLYQETQYF.

This clonotype has at least ten counts. The chain carries TRBV12-3 or TRBV12-4 and TRBJ1-1; possible D gene TRBD1, 5 bases. CDR3 size: 13 residues. V gave up 1 base and J gave up 10 bases, with 13 bases separating them. CDR3 loop: CASSLGGRAVAFF. CDR3 bases: TGTGCCAGCAGTTTAGGGGGGAGGGCGGTAGCTTTCTTT.

This clonotype was seen only a few times. This rearrangement joins TRBV10-3 to TRBJ2-7; 7 bases are a match to TRBD1. Trimming at V came to 4 bases and at J to 5 bases, leaving 5 bases not matched to a gene. Germline CDR1 is ENHRY and CDR2 is SYGVKD. The CDR3 is 13 residues long. The CDR3 sequence: CAISGGTAHEQYF. The CDR3 DNA is TGTGCCATCAGTGGTGGGACAGCTCACGAGCAGTACTTC.

Here the CDR3 reads CSALRPGQDIGEQYF. As DNA, the CDR3 is TGCAGTGCTCTACGTCCGGGACAGGATATCGGCGAGCAGTACTTC. The V and J genes are TRBV20-1 and TRBJ2-7, with 8 positions matching TRBD1. The ends lost 5 bases at V and 6 bases at J; junction bases unmatched: 15. This CDR3 region has 15 residues. CDR1 is DFQATT and CDR2 is SNEGSKA in the germline V gene (reference sequence).

The chain carries TRBV6-2 or TRBV6-3 and TRBJ2-7, with a possible D match to TRBD2 (6 bases). The CDR3 runs to 15 residues. The V end was cut by 6 bases, the J end by 2 bases, with 17 bases between. Germline values: CDR1 MNHEY, CDR2 SVGEGT. The CDR3 sequence: CASSQGDFATYEQYF. Written as DNA, the CDR3 is TGTGCCAGCAGCCAAGGGGACTTCGCTACCTACGAGCAGTACTTC.

This clonotype was detected only a few times. The chain has TRBV5-1 and TRBJ1-4; D gene unclear. V lost 5 bases and J 3 bases, leaving 11 bases between the germline ends. The CDR3 spans 14 residues. Per the germline V gene, CDR1 is SGHRS and CDR2 is YFSETQ. This CDR3 reads CASSNAGANEKLFF. CDR3 sequence (DNA): TGCGCCAGCAGTAACGCGGGAGCTAATGAAAAACTGTTTTTT. Full variable domain (outside the CDR3, taken from reference TRBV5-1 and TRBJ1-4): KAGVTQTPRYLIKTRGQQVTLSCSPISGHRSVSWYQQTPGQGLQFLFEYFSETQRNKGNFPGRFSGRQFSNSRSEMNVSTLELGDSALYLCASSNAGANEKLFFGSGTQLSVL.

A few counts support this clonotype. The chain uses TRBV7-2 and TRBJ2-2; D is unresolved. CDR3 length: 15 amino acids. Germline loops: CDR1 SGHTA, CDR2 FQGNSA. Trimming took 6 bases from V and 1 from J, leaving 12 bases between them. CDR3 nucleotides: TGTGCCAGCAGTTTGTCGACTGTGAACACCGGGGAGCTGTTTTTT. This sequence encodes CASSLSTVNTGELFF.

The chain combines TRBV12-3 or TRBV12-4 with TRBJ1-2; D is unresolved. Deletions cut 1 base from V and 5 bases from J, with 8 bases between. This CDR3 spans 13 amino acids. CDR3 in DNA: TGTGCCAGCAGTTTAGGGGAGGGATATGGCTACACCTTC. Translating it yields CASSLGEGYGYTF.

This chain uses TRBV12-3 or TRBV12-4 with TRBJ1-5, with 7 bases matching TRBD1. Trimming took 6 bases from V and 6 from J; bases not matched to a gene: 14. The CDR3 is 16 residues long. The CDR3 region has the DNA TGTGCCAGCAGCAACTACCGACAGGGAGGTAGTCAGCCCCAGCATTTT. It codes for CASSNYRQGGSQPQHF.

This clonotype was seen at least ten times. The genes are TRBV6-6 and TRBJ2-5; D is unresolved. CDR3 length equals 11 residues. With 8 bases removed from V and 5 bases from J, the gap between germline ends came to 9 bases. Per germline, CDR1 MNHNY and CDR2 SVGAGI (reference sequence). In DNA, the CDR3 is TGTGCCAGCCGTAAAGGGGAGACCCAGTACTTC. The encoded protein is CASRKGETQYF.

The chain joins TRBV2 to TRBJ2-7; tentatively, D is TRBD1 or TRBD2 (5 bases each). Trimming left V 7 bases short and J 3 bases short, with 13 bases between. CDR1 is SNHLY and CDR2 is FYNNEI in the germline V gene. This CDR3 region has 13 residues. CDR3 in amino acids: CASNRDGNYEQYF. The CDR3 DNA reads as TGTGCCAGCAACCGGGACGGTAACTACGAGCAGTACTTC.

This clonotype has more than one count but fewer than ten. The chain joins TRBV12-3 or TRBV12-4 to TRBJ2-7; 8 bases map to TRBD1. The J segment lost 7 bases and the V segment lost 6 bases, leaving 8 bases of the junction unmatched. This CDR3 spans 13 amino acids. The CDR3, as DNA: TGTGCCAGCAGGCCGGGACAGGTATATGAGCAGTACTTC. Protein: CASRPGQVYEQYF.